This TCR beta chain was sequenced during a study of blood T cell repertoires in COVID-19. Study-level background: The origin of the acute and convalescent COVID-19 samples was the United States, Italy and Spain. Sources were T cells, B-cell-depleted T cells, or PBMCs; the material itself was cDNA or gDNA.

Assignments of participants to cohorts depended upon their own reported clinical history. V lost 4 bases, J lost 3 bases, and 6 bases stayed unmatched. Germline CDR1 reads SGHNT; CDR2 reads YYREEE (reference sequence). The CDR3 consists of 14 residues. Original data processing: Using reference gene primer amplification, nucleated cell counts were estimated. The protocol was immunoSEQ multiplex PCR, while the TCRdb copy is restricted to in-frame clones and leaves out a portion. V and J calls and clone size are copied from that table; D and trimming were computed from the DNA. The table has about 220,000 clones, roughly nine tenths seen once.

The sequenced sample consisted of PBMCs or T cells enriched from blood (not recorded which). The TCR originated in a woman under 30 in a cohort exposed to, infected with or recovered from COVID-19 (not recorded which). The chain couples TRBV5-4 to TRBJ2-7, with 8 nucleotides matching TRBD1. The CDR3 loop reads CASSRKGQDYEQYF. For the CDR3, the DNA is TGTGCCAGCAGCCGGAAGGGACAGGACTACGAGCAGTACTTC.